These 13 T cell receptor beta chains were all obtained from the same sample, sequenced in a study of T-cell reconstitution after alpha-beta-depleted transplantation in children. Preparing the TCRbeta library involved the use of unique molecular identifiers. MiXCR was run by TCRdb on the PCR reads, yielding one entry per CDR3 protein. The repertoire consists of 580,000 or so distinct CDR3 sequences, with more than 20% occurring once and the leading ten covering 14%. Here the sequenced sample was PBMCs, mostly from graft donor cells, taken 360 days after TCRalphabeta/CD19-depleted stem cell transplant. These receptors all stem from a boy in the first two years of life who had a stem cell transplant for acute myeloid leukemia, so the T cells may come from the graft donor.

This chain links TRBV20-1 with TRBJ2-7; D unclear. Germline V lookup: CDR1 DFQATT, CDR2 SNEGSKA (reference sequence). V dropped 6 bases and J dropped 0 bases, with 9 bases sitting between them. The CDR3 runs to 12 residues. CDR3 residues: CSAGSSSYEQYF. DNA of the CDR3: TGCAGTGCCGGCAGTAGCTCCTACGAGCAGTACTTC.

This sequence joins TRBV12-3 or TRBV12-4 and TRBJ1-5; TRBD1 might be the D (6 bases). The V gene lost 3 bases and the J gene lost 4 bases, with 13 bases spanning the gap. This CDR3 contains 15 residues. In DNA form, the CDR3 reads TGTGCCAGCAGTTTCGTGGACAGTTCAAATCAGCCCCAGCATTTT. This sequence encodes CASSFVDSSNQPQHF.

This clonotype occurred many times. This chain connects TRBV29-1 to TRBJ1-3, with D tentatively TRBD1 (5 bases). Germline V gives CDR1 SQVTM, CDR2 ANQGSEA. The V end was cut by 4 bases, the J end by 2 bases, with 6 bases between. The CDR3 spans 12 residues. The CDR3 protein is CSVVTAGNTIYF. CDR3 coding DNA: TGCAGCGTTGTGACAGCTGGAAACACCATATATTTT.

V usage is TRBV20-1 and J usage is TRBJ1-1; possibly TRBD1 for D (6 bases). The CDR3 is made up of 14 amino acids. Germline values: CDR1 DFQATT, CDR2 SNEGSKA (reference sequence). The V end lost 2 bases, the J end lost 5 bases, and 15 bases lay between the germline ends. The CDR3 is CSARKDWGQTEAFF. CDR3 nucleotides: TGCAGTGCTAGAAAGGATTGGGGACAAACTGAAGCTTTCTTT.

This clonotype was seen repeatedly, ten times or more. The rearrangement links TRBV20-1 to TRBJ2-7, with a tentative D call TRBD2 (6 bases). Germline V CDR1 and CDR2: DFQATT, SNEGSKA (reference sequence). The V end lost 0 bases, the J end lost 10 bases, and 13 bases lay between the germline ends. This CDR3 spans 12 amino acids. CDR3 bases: TGCAGTGCTAGAGATATCGGGGGACCTCAGTACTTC. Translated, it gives CSARDIGGPQYF.

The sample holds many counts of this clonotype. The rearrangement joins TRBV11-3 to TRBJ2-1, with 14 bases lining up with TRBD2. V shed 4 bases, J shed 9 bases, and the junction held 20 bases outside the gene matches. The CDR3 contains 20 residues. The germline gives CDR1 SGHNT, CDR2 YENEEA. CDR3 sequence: CASSSGGLAGETQTIAEQFF. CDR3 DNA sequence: TGTGCCAGCAGCTCGGGGGGACTAGCGGGGGAAACCCAAACAATCGCTGAGCAGTTCTTC.

The CDR3 reads CSVEGRAKNTEAFF. As DNA, the CDR3 is TGCAGCGTTGAGGGACGGGCTAAGAACACTGAAGCTTTCTTT. V usage is TRBV29-1 and J usage is TRBJ1-1, with D tentatively TRBD1 (5 bases). Germline CDR1 reads SQVTM; CDR2 reads ANQGSEA. Trimming cost V 3 bases and J 1 base, with 12 bases left between them. The CDR3 has 14 amino acids.

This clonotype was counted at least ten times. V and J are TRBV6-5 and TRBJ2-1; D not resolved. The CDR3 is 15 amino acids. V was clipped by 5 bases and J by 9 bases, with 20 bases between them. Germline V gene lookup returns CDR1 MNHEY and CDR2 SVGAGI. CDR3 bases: TGTGCCAGCAGTCCCGAATTGGCAGACGACGGTGAGCAGTTCTTC. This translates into CASSPELADDGEQFF.

Here the CDR3 DNA reads TGTGCCAGCAGACGCCGACAGGCTGAGACAGAGACCCAGTACTTC. Residues: CASRRRQAETETQYF. J is TRBJ2-5 and V is TRBV7-9; D might be TRBD1 (6 bases). The germline V gene encodes CDR1 SEHNR and CDR2 FQNEAQ (reference sequence). The CDR3 is 15 amino acids. Trimming pared 6 bases from V and 4 bases from J, leaving 18 bases between.

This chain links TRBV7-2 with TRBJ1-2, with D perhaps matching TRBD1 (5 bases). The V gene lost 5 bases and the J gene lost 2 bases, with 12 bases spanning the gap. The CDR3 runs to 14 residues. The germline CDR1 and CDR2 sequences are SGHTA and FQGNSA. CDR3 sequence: CASSQPGPNYGYTF. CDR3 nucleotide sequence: TGTGCCAGCAGCCAACCGGGGCCAAACTATGGCTACACCTTC.

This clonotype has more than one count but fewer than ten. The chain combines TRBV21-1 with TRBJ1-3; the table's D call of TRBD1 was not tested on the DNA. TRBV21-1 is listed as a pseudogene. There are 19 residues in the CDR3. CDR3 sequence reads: CASSKEGGPGQTPGNTIYF. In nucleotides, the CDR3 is TGTGCCAGCAGCAAAGAAGGAGGACCGGGACAGACTCCTGGAAACACCATATATTTT.

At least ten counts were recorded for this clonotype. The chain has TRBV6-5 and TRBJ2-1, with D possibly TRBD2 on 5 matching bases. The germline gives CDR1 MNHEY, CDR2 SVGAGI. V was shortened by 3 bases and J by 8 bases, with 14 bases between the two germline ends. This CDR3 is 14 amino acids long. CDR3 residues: CASSYDYGGYEQFF. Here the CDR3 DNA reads TGTGCCAGCAGTTATGACTACGGCGGGTATGAGCAGTTCTTC.

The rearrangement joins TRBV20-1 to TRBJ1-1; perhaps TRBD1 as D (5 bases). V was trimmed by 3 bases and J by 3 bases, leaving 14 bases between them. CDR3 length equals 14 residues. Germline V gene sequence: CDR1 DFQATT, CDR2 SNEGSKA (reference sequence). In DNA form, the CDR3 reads TGCAGTGCTAGTGAACCGGGGACGCACACTGAAGCTTTCTTT. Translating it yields CSASEPGTHTEAFF.